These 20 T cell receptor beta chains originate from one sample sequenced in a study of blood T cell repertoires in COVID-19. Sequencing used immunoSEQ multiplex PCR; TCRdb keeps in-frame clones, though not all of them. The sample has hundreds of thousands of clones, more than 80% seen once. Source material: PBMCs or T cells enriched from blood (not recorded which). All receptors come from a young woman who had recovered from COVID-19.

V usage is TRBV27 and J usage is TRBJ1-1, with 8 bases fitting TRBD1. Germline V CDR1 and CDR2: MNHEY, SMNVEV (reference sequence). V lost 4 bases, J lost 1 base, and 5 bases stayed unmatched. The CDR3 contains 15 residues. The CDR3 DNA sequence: TGTGCCAGCAGTTACGGGACAGGCGGGAACACTGAAGCTTTCTTT. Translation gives CASSYGTGGNTEAFF.

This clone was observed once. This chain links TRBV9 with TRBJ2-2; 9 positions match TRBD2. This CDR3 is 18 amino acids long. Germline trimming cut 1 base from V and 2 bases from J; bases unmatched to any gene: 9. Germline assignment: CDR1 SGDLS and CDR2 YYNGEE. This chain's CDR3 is CASSVLGSGGINTGELFF. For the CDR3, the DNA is TGTGCCAGCAGCGTACTCGGTAGCGGGGGAATAAACACCGGGGAGCTGTTTTTT.

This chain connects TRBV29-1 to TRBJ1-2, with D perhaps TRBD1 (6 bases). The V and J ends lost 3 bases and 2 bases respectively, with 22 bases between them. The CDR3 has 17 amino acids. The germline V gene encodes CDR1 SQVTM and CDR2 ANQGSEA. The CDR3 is CSVDRNPSTGSNYGYTF. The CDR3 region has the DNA TGCAGCGTTGACCGCAATCCCTCGACAGGATCAAACTATGGCTACACCTTC.

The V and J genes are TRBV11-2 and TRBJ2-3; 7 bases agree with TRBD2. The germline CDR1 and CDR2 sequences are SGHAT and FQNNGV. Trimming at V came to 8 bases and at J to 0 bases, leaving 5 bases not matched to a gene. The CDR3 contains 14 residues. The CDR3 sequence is CASREEQSTDTQYF. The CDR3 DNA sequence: TGTGCCAGCCGGGAGGAACAGAGCACAGATACGCAGTATTTT.

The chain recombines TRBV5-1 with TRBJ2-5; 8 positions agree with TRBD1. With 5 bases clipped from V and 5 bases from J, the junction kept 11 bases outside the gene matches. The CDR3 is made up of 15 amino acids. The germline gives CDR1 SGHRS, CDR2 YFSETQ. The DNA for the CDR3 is TGCGCCAGCAGTGTCGCACAGGGGGGTATGGAGACCCAGTACTTC. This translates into CASSVAQGGMETQYF.

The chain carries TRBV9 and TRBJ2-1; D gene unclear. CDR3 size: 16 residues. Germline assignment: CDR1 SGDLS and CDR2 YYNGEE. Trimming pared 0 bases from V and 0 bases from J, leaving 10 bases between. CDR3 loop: CASSVATRSSYNEQFF. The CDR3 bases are TGTGCCAGCAGCGTAGCGACGCGGAGCTCCTACAATGAGCAGTTCTTC.

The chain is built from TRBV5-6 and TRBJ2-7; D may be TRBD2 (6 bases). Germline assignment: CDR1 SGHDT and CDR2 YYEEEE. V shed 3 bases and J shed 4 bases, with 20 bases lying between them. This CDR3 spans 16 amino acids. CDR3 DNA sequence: TGTGCCAGCAGCTCCGCGGGACTCTACGAGGGGTACGAGCAGTACTTC. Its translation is CASSSAGLYEGYEQYF.

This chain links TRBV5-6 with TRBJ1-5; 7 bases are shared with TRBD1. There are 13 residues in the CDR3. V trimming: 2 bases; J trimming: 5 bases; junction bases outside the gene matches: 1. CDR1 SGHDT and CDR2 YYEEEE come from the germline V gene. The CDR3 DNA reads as TGTGCCAGCAGCTTACAGGGGTATCAGCCCCAGCATTTT. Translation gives CASSLQGYQPQHF.

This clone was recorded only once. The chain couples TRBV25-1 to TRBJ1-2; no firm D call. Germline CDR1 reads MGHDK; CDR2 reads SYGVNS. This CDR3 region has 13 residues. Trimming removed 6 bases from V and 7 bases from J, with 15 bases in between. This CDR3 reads CASSDPGVPGYTF. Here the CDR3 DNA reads TGTGCCAGCAGCGACCCAGGTGTGCCTGGCTACACCTTC.

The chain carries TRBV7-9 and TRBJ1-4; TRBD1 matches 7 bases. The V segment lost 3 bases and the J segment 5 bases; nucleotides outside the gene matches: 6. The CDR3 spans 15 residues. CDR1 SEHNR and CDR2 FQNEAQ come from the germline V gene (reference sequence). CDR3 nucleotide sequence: TGTGCCAGCAGCTTTCCCGGCAGGGGGAATGAAAAACTGTTTTTT. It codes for CASSFPGRGNEKLFF.

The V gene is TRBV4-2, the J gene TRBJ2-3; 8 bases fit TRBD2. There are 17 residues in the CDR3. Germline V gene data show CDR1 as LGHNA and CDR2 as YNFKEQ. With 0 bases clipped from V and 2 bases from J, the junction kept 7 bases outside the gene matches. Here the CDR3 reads CASSQEVGGGPTDTQYF. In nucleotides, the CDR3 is TGTGCCAGCAGCCAAGAGGTCGGGGGGGGCCCCACAGATACGCAGTATTTT.

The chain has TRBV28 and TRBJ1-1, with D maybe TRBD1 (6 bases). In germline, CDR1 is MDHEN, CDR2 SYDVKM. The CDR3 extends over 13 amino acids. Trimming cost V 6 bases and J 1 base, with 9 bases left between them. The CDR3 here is CASSPGQNTEAFF. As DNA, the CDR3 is TGTGCCAGCAGCCCGGGACAGAACACTGAAGCTTTCTTT.

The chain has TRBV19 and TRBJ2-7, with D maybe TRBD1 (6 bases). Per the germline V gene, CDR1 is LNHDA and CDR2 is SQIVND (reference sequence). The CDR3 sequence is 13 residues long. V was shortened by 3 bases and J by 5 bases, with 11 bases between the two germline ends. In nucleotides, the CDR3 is TGTGCCAGTAGTATCACAGGGTGGAACGAGCAGTACTTC. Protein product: CASSITGWNEQYF.

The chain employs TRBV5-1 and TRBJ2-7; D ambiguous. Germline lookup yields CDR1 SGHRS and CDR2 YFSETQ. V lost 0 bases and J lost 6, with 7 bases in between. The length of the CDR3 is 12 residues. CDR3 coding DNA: TGCGCCAGCAGCTTGGATTCGGGCGAGCAGTACTTC. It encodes CASSLDSGEQYF.

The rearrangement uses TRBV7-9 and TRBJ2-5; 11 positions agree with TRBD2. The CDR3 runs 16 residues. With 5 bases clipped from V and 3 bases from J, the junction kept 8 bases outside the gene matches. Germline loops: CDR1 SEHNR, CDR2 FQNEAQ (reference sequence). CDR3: CASSPRLLAGEETQYF. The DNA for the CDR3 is TGTGCCAGCAGCCCTAGGTTACTAGCGGGGGAAGAGACCCAGTACTTC.

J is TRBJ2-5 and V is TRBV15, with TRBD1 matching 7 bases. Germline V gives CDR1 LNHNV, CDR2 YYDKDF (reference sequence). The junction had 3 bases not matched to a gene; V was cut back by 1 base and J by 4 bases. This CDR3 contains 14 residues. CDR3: CATSRVTGIETQYF. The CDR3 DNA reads TGTGCCACCAGCAGAGTGACAGGGATAGAGACCCAGTACTTC.

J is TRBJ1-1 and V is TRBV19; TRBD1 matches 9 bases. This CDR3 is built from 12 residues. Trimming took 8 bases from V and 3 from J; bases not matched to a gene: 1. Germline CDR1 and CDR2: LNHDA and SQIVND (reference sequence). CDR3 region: CASGQGYTEAFF. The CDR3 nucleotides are TGTGCCAGTGGACAGGGGTACACTGAAGCTTTCTTT.

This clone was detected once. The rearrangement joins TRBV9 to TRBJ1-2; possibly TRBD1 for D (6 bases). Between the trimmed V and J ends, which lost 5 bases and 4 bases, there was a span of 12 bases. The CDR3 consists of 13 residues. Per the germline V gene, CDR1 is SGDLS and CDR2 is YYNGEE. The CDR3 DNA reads TGTGCCAGCAGATACAGGGAGATCTATGGCTACACCTTC. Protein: CASRYREIYGYTF.

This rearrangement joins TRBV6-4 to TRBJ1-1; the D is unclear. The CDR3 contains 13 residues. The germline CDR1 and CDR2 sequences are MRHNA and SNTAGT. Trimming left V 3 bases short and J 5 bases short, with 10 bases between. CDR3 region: CASSEGSGTEAFF. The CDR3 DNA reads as TGTGCCAGCAGTGAAGGGTCGGGGACTGAAGCTTTCTTT.

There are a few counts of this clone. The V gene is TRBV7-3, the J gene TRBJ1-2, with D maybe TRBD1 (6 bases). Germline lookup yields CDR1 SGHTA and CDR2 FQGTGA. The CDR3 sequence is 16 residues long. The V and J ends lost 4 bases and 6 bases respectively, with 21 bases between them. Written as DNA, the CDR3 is TGTGCCAGCAGCTCCCCCGGAGGAACAGGGAGTCATGGCTACACCTTC. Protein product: CASSSPGGTGSHGYTF.